This T cell receptor (beta chain) was captured by sequencing in a study of blood T cell repertoires in COVID-19. As concerns this clone: Other DNA sequences from this sample encode an identical CDR3 as well.

Measured with immunoSEQ multiplex PCR; TCRdb has only the in-frame clones, and not every one. The sample has approximately 290,000 clones; 90% are singletons. This sequence originates from a woman aged 18 to 35 with acute COVID-19. The specimen was PBMCs or T cells enriched from blood (not recorded which).

The CDR3 loop is CASSFRDTQYF. As DNA, the CDR3 is TGTGCCAGCAGTTTTCGAGATACGCAGTATTTT. The genes are TRBV12-3 or TRBV12-4 and TRBJ2-3; D gene ambiguous. The germline V and J ends were trimmed by 3 bases and 5 bases, with 3 bases remaining between them. The length of the CDR3 is 11 residues.